The source of this T cell receptor (beta chain) is a study of blood T cell repertoires in COVID-19. The overall study: Acute and convalescent COVID-19 samples came from the United States, Italy and Spain. PBMCs, B-cell-depleted T cells, or T cells provided the cDNA or gDNA that made up the material.

Trimming at V came to 4 bases and at J to 6 bases, leaving 12 bases not matched to a gene. Germline CDR1 SQVTM, CDR2 ANQGSEA. The CDR3 is 15 residues long. In the original processing: Nucleated cell counts were estimated from reference gene primer amplification. The data were produced by immunoSEQ multiplex PCR, yet TCRdb's version contains in-frame clones alone and is incomplete. V and J calls plus clone size are reproduced from that table; the DNA served to infer D and trimming. The sample has a few hundred thousand clones; 85% to 90% are singletons. The sequenced sample was peripheral blood. The chain employs TRBV29-1 and TRBJ1-2; 9 bases line up with TRBD1. This TCR derives from a woman aged 40 to 50 who had recovered from COVID-19. The CDR3 sequence: CSVANIRTGVNGYTF. The CDR3 DNA reads TGCAGCGTTGCGAATATTAGGACAGGGGTCAATGGCTACACCTTC.